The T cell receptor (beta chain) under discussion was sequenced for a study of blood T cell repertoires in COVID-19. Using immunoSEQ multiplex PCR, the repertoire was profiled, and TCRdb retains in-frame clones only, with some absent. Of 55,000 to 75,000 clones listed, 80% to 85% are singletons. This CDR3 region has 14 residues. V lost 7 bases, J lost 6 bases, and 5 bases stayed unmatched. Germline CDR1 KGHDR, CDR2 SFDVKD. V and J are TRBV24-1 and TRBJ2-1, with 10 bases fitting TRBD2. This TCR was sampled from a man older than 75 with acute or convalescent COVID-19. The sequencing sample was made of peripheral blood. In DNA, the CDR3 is TGTGCCACCAGCAGGACTAGCGGCTTCAATGAGCAGTTCTTC. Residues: CATSRTSGFNEQFF.